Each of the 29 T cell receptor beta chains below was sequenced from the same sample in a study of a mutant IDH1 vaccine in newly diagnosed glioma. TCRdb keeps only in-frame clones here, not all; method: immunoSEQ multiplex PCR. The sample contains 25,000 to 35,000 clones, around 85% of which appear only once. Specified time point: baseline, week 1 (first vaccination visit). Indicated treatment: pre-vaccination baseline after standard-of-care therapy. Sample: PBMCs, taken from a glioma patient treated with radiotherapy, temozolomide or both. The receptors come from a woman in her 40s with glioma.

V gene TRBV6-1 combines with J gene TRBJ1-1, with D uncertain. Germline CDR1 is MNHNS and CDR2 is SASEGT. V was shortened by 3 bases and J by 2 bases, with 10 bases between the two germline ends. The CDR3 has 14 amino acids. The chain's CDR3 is CASSDYGINTEAFF. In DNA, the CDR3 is TGTGCCAGCAGTGACTACGGAATAAACACTGAAGCTTTCTTT.

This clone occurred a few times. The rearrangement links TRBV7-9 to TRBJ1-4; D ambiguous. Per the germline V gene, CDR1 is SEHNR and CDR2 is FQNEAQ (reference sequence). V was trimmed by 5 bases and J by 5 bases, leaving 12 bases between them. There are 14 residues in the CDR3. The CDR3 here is CASSATAGNEKLFF. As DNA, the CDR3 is TGTGCCAGCAGCGCAACAGCAGGAAATGAAAAACTGTTTTTT.

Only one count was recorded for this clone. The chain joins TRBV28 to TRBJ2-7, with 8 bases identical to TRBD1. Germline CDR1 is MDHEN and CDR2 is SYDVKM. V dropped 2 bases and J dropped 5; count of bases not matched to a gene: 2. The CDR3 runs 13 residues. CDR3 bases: TGTGCCAGCAGTTTAAGACAGGGGCACGAGCAGTACTTC. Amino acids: CASSLRQGHEQYF.

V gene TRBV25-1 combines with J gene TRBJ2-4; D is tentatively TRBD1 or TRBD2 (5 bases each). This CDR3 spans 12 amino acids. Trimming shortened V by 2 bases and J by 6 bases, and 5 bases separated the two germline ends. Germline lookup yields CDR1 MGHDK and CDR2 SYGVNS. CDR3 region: CASSEGGNIQYF. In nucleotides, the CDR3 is TGTGCCAGCAGTGAAGGGGGAAACATTCAGTACTTC.

CDR3 region: CASSLGSRGRTEAFF. DNA of the CDR3: TGCGCCAGCAGCTTGGGGAGCAGGGGGCGGACTGAAGCTTTCTTT. This chain connects TRBV5-1 to TRBJ1-1, with 8 bases aligning to TRBD1. This CDR3 has 15 residues. With V trimmed by 0 bases and J by 5 bases, 6 bases remained unmatched. Germline-derived CDR1 and CDR2 are SGHRS and YFSETQ.

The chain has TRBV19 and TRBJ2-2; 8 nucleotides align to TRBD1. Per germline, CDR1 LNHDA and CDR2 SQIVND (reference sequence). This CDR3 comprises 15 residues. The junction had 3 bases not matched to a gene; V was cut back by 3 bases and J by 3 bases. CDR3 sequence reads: CASSIGTGDTGELFF. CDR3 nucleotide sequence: TGTGCCAGTAGTATTGGGACAGGAGACACCGGGGAGCTGTTTTTT. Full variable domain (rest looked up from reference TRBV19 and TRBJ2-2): DGGITQSPKYLFRKEGQNVTLSCEQNLNHDAMYWYRQDPGQGLRLIYYSQIVNDFQKGDIAEGYSVSREKKESFPLTVTSAQKNPTAFYLCASSIGTGDTGELFFGEGSRLTVL.

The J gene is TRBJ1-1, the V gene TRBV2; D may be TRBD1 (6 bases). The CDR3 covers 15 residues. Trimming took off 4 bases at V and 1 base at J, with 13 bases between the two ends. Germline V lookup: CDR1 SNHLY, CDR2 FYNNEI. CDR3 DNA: TGTGCCAGCAGTGGGGGGCAGGTCCCGAACACTGAAGCTTTCTTT. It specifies CASSGGQVPNTEAFF. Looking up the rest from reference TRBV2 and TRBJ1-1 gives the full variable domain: EPEVTQTPSHQVTQMGQEVILRCVPISNHLYFYWYRQILGQKVEFLVSFYNNEISEKSEIFDDQFSVERPDGSNFTLKIRSTKLEDSAMYFCASSGGQVPNTEAFFGQGTRLTVV.

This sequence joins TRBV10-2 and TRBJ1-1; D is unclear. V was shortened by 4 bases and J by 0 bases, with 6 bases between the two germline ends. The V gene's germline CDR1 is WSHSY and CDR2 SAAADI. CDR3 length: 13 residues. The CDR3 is CASSGSVNTEAFF. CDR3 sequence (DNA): TGCGCCAGCAGTGGTAGCGTGAACACTGAAGCTTTCTTT.

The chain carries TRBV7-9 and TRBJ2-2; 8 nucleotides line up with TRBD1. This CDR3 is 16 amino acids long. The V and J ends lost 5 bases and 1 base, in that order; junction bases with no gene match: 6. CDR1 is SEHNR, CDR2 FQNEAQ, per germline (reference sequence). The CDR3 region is CASSQQGALNTGELFF. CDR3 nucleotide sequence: TGTGCCAGCAGCCAGCAGGGGGCTCTGAACACCGGGGAGCTGTTTTTT.

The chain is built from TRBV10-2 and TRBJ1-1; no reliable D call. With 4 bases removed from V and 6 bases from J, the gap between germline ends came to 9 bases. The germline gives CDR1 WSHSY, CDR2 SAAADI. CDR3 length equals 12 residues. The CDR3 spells CASSGSGAEAFF. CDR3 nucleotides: TGCGCCAGCAGTGGCTCTGGGGCTGAAGCTTTCTTT.

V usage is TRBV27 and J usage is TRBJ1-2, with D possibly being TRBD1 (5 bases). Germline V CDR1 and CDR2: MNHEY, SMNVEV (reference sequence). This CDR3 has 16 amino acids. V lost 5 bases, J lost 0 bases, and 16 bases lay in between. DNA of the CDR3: TGTGCCAGCAGTACCCAGAGGGGTTACACTAACTATGGCTACACCTTC. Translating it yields CASSTQRGYTNYGYTF.

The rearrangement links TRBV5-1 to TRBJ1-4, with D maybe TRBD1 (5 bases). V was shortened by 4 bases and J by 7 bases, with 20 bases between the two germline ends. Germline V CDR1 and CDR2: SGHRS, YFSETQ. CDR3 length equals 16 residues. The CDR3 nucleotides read TGCGCCAGCAGCCCCGCCGGGGGAGGGGTTCGTGAAAAACTGTTTTTT. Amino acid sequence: CASSPAGGGVREKLFF.

The CDR3 nucleotides are TGTGCCAGCAGCCCACCCAGAAAGAGCTCCTACAATGAGCAGTTCTTC. This codes for CASSPPRKSSYNEQFF. This sequence joins TRBV9 and TRBJ2-1; D gene unclear. The CDR3 has 16 amino acids. Germline V gives CDR1 SGDLS, CDR2 YYNGEE. Trimming left V 4 bases short and J 0 bases short, with 14 bases between.

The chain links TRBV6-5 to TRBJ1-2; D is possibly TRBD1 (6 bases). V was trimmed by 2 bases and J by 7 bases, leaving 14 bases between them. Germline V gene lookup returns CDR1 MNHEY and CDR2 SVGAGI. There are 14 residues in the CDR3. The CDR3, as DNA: TGTGCCAGCAGTTACGTGCAGGGGTCTGGTGGCTACACCTTC. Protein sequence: CASSYVQGSGGYTF.

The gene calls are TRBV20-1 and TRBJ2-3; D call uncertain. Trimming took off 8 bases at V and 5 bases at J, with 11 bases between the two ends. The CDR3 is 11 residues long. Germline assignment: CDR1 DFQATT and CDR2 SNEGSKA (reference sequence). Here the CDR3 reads CSPWGEDTQYF. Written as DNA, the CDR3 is TGCAGTCCCTGGGGTGAAGATACGCAGTATTTT.

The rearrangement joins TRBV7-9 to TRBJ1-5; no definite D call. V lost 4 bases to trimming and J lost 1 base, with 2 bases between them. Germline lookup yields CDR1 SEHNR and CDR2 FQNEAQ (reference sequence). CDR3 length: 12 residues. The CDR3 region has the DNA TGTGCCAGCAGCTACAGCAATCAGCCCCAGCATTTT. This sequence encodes CASSYSNQPQHF. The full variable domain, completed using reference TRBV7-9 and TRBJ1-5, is DTGVSQNPRHKITKRGQNVTFRCDPISEHNRLYWYRQTLGQGPEFLTYFQNEAQLEKSRLLSDRFSAERPKGSFSTLEIQRTEQGDSAMYLCASSYSNQPQHFGDGTRLSIL.

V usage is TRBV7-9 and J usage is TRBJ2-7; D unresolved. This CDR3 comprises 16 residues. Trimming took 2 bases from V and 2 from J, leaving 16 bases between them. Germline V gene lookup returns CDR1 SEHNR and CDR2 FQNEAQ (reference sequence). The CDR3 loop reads CASSLNRGAATYEQYF. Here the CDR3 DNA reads TGTGCCAGCAGCTTAAATCGTGGAGCAGCCACCTACGAGCAGTACTTC.

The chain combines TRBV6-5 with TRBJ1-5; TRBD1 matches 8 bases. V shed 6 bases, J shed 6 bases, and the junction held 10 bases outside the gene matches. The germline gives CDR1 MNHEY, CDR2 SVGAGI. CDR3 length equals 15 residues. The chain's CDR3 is CASRAGQGHRQPQHF. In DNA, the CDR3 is TGTGCCAGCAGGGCAGGACAGGGACACCGTCAGCCCCAGCATTTT.

The chain's CDR3 is CAISESGLGYNEQFF. CDR3 bases: TGTGCCATCAGTGAGTCGGGACTAGGCTACAATGAGCAGTTCTTC. The V and J genes are TRBV10-3 and TRBJ2-1; 8 bases fit TRBD2. CDR1 ENHRY and CDR2 SYGVKD come from the germline V gene. Trimming took 0 bases from V and 3 from J; bases not matched to a gene: 1. CDR3 length: 15 amino acids.

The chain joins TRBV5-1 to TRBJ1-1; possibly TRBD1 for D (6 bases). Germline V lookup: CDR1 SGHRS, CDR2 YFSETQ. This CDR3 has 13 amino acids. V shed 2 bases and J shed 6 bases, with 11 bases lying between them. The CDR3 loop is CASSFTGSPEAFF. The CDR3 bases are TGCGCCAGCAGCTTCACAGGGAGCCCTGAAGCTTTCTTT.

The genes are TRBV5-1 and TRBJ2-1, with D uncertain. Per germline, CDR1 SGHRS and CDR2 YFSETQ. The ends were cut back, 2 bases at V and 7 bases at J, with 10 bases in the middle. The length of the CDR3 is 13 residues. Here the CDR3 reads CASSLPDLNEQFF. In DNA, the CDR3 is TGCGCCAGCAGCTTACCCGACCTGAATGAGCAGTTCTTC. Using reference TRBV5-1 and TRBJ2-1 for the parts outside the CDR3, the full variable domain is KAGVTQTPRYLIKTRGQQVTLSCSPISGHRSVSWYQQTPGQGLQFLFEYFSETQRNKGNFPGRFSGRQFSNSRSEMNVSTLELGDSALYLCASSLPDLNEQFFGPGTRLTVL.

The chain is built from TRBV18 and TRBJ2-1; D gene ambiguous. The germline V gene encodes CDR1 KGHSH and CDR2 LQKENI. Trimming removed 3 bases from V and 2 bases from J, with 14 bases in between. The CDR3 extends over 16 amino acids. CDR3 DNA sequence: TGTGCCAGCTCACCTCTAGGCGGTTCCCCCTACAATGAGCAGTTCTTC. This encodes CASSPLGGSPYNEQFF.

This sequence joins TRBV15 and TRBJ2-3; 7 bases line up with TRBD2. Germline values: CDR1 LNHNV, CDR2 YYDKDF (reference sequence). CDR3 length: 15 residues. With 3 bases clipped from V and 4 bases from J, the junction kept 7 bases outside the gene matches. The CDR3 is CATSSPRTSSDTQYF. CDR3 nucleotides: TGTGCCACCAGCAGTCCCAGGACTAGTTCAGATACGCAGTATTTT. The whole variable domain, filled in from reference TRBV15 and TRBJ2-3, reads DAMVIQNPRYQVTQFGKPVTLSCSQTLNHNVMYWYQQKSSQAPKLLFHYYDKDFNNEADTPDNFQSRRPNTSFCFLDIRSPGLGDTAMYLCATSSPRTSSDTQYFGPGTRLTVL.

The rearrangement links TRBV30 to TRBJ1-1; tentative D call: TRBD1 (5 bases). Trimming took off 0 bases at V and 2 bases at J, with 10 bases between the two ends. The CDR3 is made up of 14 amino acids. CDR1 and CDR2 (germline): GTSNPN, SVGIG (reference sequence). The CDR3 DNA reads TGTGCCTGGAGTGTACAGGCAGGCAACACTGAAGCTTTCTTT. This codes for CAWSVQAGNTEAFF.

CDR3 nucleotides: TGTGCCACCCAGGGGTTGGGGGCAGATACGCAGTATTTT. It specifies CATQGLGADTQYF. V usage is TRBV27 and J usage is TRBJ2-3, with a weak D call TRBD1 (6 bases). Trimming stripped 10 bases from V and 4 bases from J, with 15 bases between. The CDR3 covers 13 residues. Germline CDR1 reads MNHEY; CDR2 reads SMNVEV (reference sequence).

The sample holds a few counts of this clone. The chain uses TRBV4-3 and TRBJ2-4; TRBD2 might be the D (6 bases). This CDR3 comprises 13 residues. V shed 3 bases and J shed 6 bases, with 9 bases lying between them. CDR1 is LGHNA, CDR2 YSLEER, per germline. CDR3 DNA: TGCGCCAGCAGCCACCCGGGAGTAAACATTCAGTACTTC. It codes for CASSHPGVNIQYF.

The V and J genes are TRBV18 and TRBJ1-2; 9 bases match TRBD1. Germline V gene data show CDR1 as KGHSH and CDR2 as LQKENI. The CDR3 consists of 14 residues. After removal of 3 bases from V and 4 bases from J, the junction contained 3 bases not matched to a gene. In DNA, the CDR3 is TGTGCCAGCTCACCGACGGGACAGGGCTATGGCTACACCTTC. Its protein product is CASSPTGQGYGYTF.

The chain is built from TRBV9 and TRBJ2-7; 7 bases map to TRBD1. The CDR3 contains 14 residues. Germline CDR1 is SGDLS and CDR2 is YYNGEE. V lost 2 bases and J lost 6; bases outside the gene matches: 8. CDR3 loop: CASSVRGSGGEQYF. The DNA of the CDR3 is TGTGCCAGCAGCGTCAGGGGGAGCGGCGGCGAGCAGTACTTC.

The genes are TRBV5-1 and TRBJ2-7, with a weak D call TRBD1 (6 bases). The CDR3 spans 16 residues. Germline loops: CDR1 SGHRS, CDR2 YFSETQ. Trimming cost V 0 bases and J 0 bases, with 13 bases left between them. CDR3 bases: TGCGCCAGCAGCTTGGTGGCAGGGGCCCCCTCCTACGAGCAGTACTTC. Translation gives CASSLVAGAPSYEQYF.